Shown below are 10 T cell receptor beta chains from a single sample sequenced in a study of cytomegalovirus exposure and HLA in healthy donors. This PCR relied on a set of 60 Vbeta primers and 13 Jbeta primers. This table comes from immunoSEQ multiplex PCR, and its TCRdb copy is limited to in-frame clones, with some not included. The data include approximately 110,000 clones; the top ten clones carry 2.2%. The specimen was PBMCs. Receptor source: a man aged 35-49 years in good health and CMV-seronegative.

The CDR3 is CASSFSGRATDTQYF. CDR3 sequence (DNA): TGTGCCAGCAGCTTTTCCGGGAGGGCCACAGATACGCAGTATTTT. The V call is TRBV11-1, the J call TRBJ2-3; 8 bases fit TRBD2. This CDR3 has 15 amino acids. The V gene's germline CDR1 is SGHAT and CDR2 FQDESV (reference sequence). Trimming removed 3 bases from V and 2 bases from J; junction bases left unmatched: 4.

The chain employs TRBV2 and TRBJ1-5, with 11 bases lining up with TRBD1. Germline CDR1 SNHLY, CDR2 FYNNEI. This CDR3 is 15 amino acids long. V was clipped by 6 bases and J by 6 bases; unmatched bases: 7. The CDR3: CASRHGQGAFQPQHF. DNA of the CDR3: TGTGCCAGCAGACACGGACAGGGGGCTTTTCAGCCCCAGCATTTT.

The CDR3 spells CASSYVGGEGELFF. The CDR3 region has the DNA TGTGCCAGCAGTTACGTAGGGGGCGAAGGGGAGCTGTTTTTT. The J gene is TRBJ2-2, the V gene TRBV6-5; 7 nucleotides match TRBD1. Unmatched junction bases numbered 5, after V lost 2 bases and J lost 8 bases. The CDR3 sequence is 14 residues long. Germline V lookup: CDR1 MNHEY, CDR2 SVGAGI.

The chain joins TRBV19 to TRBJ2-2, with D perhaps TRBD2 (7 bases). This CDR3 has 15 residues. Trimming removed 9 bases at V and 2 bases at J, with 16 bases between. Per germline, CDR1 LNHDA and CDR2 SQIVND (reference sequence). This chain's CDR3 is CASSWRGGNTGELFF. The CDR3 region has the DNA TGTGCCAGCAGCTGGAGGGGGGGTAACACCGGGGAGCTGTTTTTT.

The chain combines TRBV7-6 with TRBJ2-2; D unresolved. V was trimmed by 5 bases and J by 8 bases, leaving 6 bases between them. In germline, CDR1 is SGHVS, CDR2 FNYEAQ. The CDR3 contains 11 residues. In DNA form, the CDR3 reads TGTGCCAGCAGCGAACTAGGGGAGCTGTTTTTT. Its protein is CASSELGELFF.

This chain links TRBV7-9 with TRBJ2-1; 14 bases agree with TRBD2. V shed 7 bases and J 0 bases; nucleotides not matched to a gene: 8. Germline V gene data show CDR1 as SEHNR and CDR2 as FQNEAQ (reference sequence). CDR3 length: 18 residues. The CDR3 bases are TGTGCCAGCATCGGACTAGCGGGAGGCTCTAGCTCCTACAATGAGCAGTTCTTC. Amino acids: CASIGLAGGSSSYNEQFF. Looking up the rest from reference TRBV7-9 and TRBJ2-1 gives the full variable domain: DTGVSQNPRHKITKRGQNVTFRCDPISEHNRLYWYRQTLGQGPEFLTYFQNEAQLEKSRLLSDRFSAERPKGSFSTLEIQRTEQGDSAMYLCASIGLAGGSSSYNEQFFGPGTRLTVL.

This sequence joins TRBV6-1 and TRBJ2-7, with D uncertain. The CDR3 is 11 residues long. The germline V and J ends were trimmed by 4 bases and 3 bases, with 4 bases remaining between them. CDR1 is MNHNS and CDR2 is SASEGT in the germline V gene. CDR3 in amino acids: CASSANYEQYF. The CDR3 DNA is TGTGCCAGCAGTGCCAACTACGAGCAGTACTTC.

This chain uses TRBV5-1 with TRBJ2-2; the D is unclear. Trimming left V 4 bases short and J 1 base short, with 11 bases between. The CDR3 contains 15 residues. CDR1 and CDR2 from the germline V gene are SGHRS and YFSETQ. As DNA, the CDR3 is TGCGCCAGCAGCCCCGGTAAAATGAACACCGGGGAGCTGTTTTTT. This codes for CASSPGKMNTGELFF.

The chain combines TRBV19 with TRBJ2-3; 9 bases are shared with TRBD2. This CDR3 is 17 amino acids long. CDR1 LNHDA and CDR2 SQIVND come from the germline V gene (reference sequence). Trimming cost V 0 bases and J 0 bases; bases outside gene matches: 4. The CDR3 loop reads CASSIDLTSGSTDTQYF. DNA for the CDR3: TGTGCCAGTAGTATAGACCTTACTAGCGGGAGCACAGATACGCAGTATTTT.

This chain uses TRBV5-4 with TRBJ2-7, with 12 bases fitting TRBD2. The CDR3 has 16 residues. The germline V gene has CDR1 SGHNT and CDR2 YYREEE (reference sequence). J lost 0 bases, V lost 2 bases, and 3 bases had no gene match. In DNA, the CDR3 is TGTGCCAGCAGCTTAGGACTAGCGGGGTCCTCCTACGAGCAGTACTTC. This sequence encodes CASSLGLAGSSYEQYF.